The clone carrying this T cell receptor (beta chain) occurred many times. No antigen is known for it. The record originates from a study of T cells in Graves' hyperthyroidism and ophthalmopathy. Findings and caveats of the study: Most thyroid clonotypes with frequency above 0.001 were detected in blood. Ophthalmopathy, as predicted by the model, came a median approximately 5.9 months after the prediction.

TCR beta CDR3 sequences were amplified from RNA transcripts. Initially, a first-round RT-PCR of the TCR CDR3 employed the HTBI primer set. TCRdb itself ran the multiplex PCR reads through MiXCR, one entry per CDR3 protein. The sample records some 550,000 distinct CDR3 sequences, about 20% being singletons. Hyperthyroidism in the patients, aged 18 to 65, was newly diagnosed and under 2 months in duration. Patients showing uncontrolled infection, other autoimmune disease, pregnancy or lactation were ineligible. The source material was blood. This TCR was recovered from a man aged 18 to 29 with Graves' hyperthyroidism.

The CDR3 DNA sequence: TGTGCCAGCAGTTTATCTCTAGCGAAGTACTTC. Protein product: CASSLSLAKYF. The chain employs TRBV28 and TRBJ2-7, with D tentatively TRBD2 (6 bases). V lost 1 base to trimming and J lost 11 bases, with 9 bases between them. The CDR3 consists of 11 residues. CDR1 is MDHEN and CDR2 is SYDVKM in the germline V gene.